The 3 T cell receptor beta chains below all came from one sample that was sequenced in a study of control samples from healthy donors and cancer patients. TCRdb's table, derived via immunoSEQ multiplex PCR, lists solely in-frame clones and lacks some. The profile shows 65,000 to 90,000 clones, around 87% of them singletons. Sequencing was carried out using blood. These receptor sequences come from a man over 45 in good health.

This chain joins TRBV18 and TRBJ1-4; 8 bases are a match to TRBD1. Germline lookup yields CDR1 KGHSH and CDR2 LQKENI. This CDR3 is built from 16 residues. Losses at the gene ends were 1 base for V and 7 bases for J; bases not matched to a gene: 8. The CDR3 nucleotides read TGTGCCAGCTCACCACGTCAGGGGGCCGGGGGTGAAAAACTGTTTTTT. It is translated as CASSPRQGAGGEKLFF.

This chain links TRBV30 with TRBJ2-5; D is perhaps TRBD1 (5 bases). Germline V gene data show CDR1 as GTSNPN and CDR2 as SVGIG (reference sequence). Trimming stripped 0 bases from V and 4 bases from J, with 9 bases between. This CDR3 contains 13 residues. The CDR3 DNA is TGTGCCTGGAGTGTGGTGCAGGGAGAGACCCAGTACTTC. It specifies CAWSVVQGETQYF.

This clone was counted only a few times. The chain employs TRBV9 and TRBJ2-7; TRBD1 agrees at 8 bases. CDR1 and CDR2 from the germline V gene are SGDLS and YYNGEE. CDR3 length: 9 amino acids. CDR3 amino acids: CSGTGEQYV. The DNA of the CDR3 is TGTTCAGGGACAGGCGAGCAGTACGTC.